This entry describes one T cell receptor beta chain. The specificity of this receptor is unknown. Base qualities are missing; no much larger clone stands one base away. The record originates from a study of tissue T cells after allogeneic stem cell transplantation (dated by TCRdb to 2021 to 2024). Turning to the overall study: For tissues with multiple samples, a pathologist reviewed H&E sections and gave sequencing priority to samples with histologically apparent lymphocytes. The study profiled TCR beta repertoires across many tissues from research autopsies of patients with and without GVHD, plus mouse models of GVHD. On the human side, the study was prospective and observational, with no blinding or randomization. Here is what the overall study found, with its caveats: The study did not establish which tissue TCRs were alloreactive or antigen-specific, and some clones may have been host cells that persisted. Blood samples were not available from the non-GVHD comparator patients. In both patients and mice, only a limited portion of the TCR repertoire detected in tissues was captured by blood and spleen T cells. Only a few T cell clones appeared in more than one patient, yet motif-based clustering showed tissue-specific repertoire signatures that were shared between patients. Within patients, how anatomically similar tissues were was a major factor shaping TCR repertoire composition, regardless of disease or transplant status. The patient cohort was small and clinically heterogeneous, and sampling depth was acknowledged as a limitation.

V loses 0 bases, J loses 3 bases, and the germline ends lie 15 bases apart. The CDR3 numbers 18 residues from cysteine through phenylalanine. The retained sequence is limited to the CDR3, 54 bases, with the frame set at the first base. Based on the germline V gene, the CDR1 and CDR2 sequences are LGHNA and YSLEER. The time point label for this specimen denotes: human tissue collected at research (rapid) autopsy. Three non-HCT comparator patients with other cancers, having at least five GI tract samples and no known GI disease at death, were selected retrospectively. After a median post-mortem interval of roughly 9.4 hours, the autopsy tissues collected included GI sites spanning esophagus to rectum, along with liver, skin and lymphoid organs including spleen. Autopsy specimens were bisected, with one portion flash-frozen in liquid nitrogen and the remainder formalin-fixed, and GI outer muscle layers were removed. Genomic DNA was extracted from frozen tissues using the Mag-Bind Blood & Tissue DNA HDQ 96 Kit on a Chemagic 360 or the DNeasy Blood & Tissue Kit. Extracted DNA was further purified with the Genomic DNA Clean & Concentrator-25 kit because of concern about red blood cell contamination.

Preparation of the library involved the immunoSEQ multiplex PCR assay. Adaptive Biotechnologies performed the TCRbeta CDR3 sequencing at survey depth and reported CDR3 sequences, V/J genes, productive frequency and template counts. Amplification of TCR beta CDR3 regions started from genomic DNA instead of RNA. On the authors' methods: Jensen-Shannon divergence was used to quantify pairwise repertoire overlap between tissues, with a value of 1 meaning complete divergence and a value of 0 meaning identical repertoires. Tissues were clustered by single-linkage agglomerative hierarchical clustering of pairwise JSD values, and the clustering results were displayed as dendrograms. GLIPH2 was applied to all patient samples using simulation_depth 1000, kmer_min_depth 3, and cdr3_length_cutoff 8, and only groups with more than two unique CDR3s were retained. A standardized tissue-overlap score was calculated by extrapolating Jaccard GLIPH-group overlap across patients to a standard repertoire size of 1000 clones. To look at how diversity was associated with clinical or experimental variables, linear mixed-effect models were used, with tissue treated as a fixed effect and individual treated as a random effect. Not all clones reach the TCRdb copy of this immuneACCESS table, which keeps in-frame sequences only. Checked studies attribute under half of the gap to unresolved V genes and leave the rest unexplained. The DNA was the basis for D and trimming; V, J and clone size are from that table. This sample is represented by 5,000 to 6,500 clones; nearly 70% of them were singletons. The ten biggest clones cover around 24% of the sample.

The chain uses TRBV4-3 and TRBJ2-6, with no D gene named confidently. This clonotype was obtained from a woman aged 18 to 49 with breast cancer. The sample consisted of tissue from the stomach, taken at autopsy. The CDR3: CASSQDYSRSFGANVLTF. The sequence in DNA is TGCGCCAGCAGCCAAGATTACTCACGAAGCTTTGGGGCCAACGTCCTGACTTTC.